Described below is a single TCR beta chain sequence and its context. What this receptor recognizes is not known. Per-nucleotide qualities are absent, and no much larger clonotype sits a single base away. Each collaborating institution followed its own protocols to collect whole blood in K2EDTA tubes. For TCRbeta analysis, collaborators shipped samples in one of three forms: frozen whole blood, isolated PBMCs, or DNA extracted from either of those sample types. The sample comes from a study of blood T cell repertoires in COVID-19 (TCRdb year 2020). About the investigation overall: Collaborator samples came from the United States, Italy and Spain and covered acute and convalescent phases of COVID-19. The prospective study material was composed of cDNA or gDNA derived from T cells, B-cell-depleted T cells, or PBMCs. Deeply sampled blood TCRbeta repertoires from subjects exposed to, actively infected with, or recovered from COVID-19 were included in the dataset. The repertoires were released in a freely available public database meant as a resource for research on the immune response to SARS-CoV-2. Samples were obtained from the ongoing ImmuneRACE study (first 160 participants) and from over a thousand subjects provided by 6 global collaborators. The sample metadata nearly always contained a de-identified subject ID, COVID-19 status, age in years and sex. Where HLA class I and class II types were available, the types were taken from metadata supplied by the sample provider, not from assay-based typing.

Summary of the overall study and its limitations: Clinical and demographic metadata were provided uncurated, with the amount varying by source and participant.

TCRbeta CDR3 regions were amplified from genomic DNA by means of the immunoSEQ Assay, a bias-controlled multiplex PCR. Turning to the authors' computational methods: The number of nucleated cells in each sample was estimated by amplification of reference gene primers within the assay. Sequence reads were collapsed and filtered to measure the absolute abundance of every unique TCRbeta CDR3 rearrangement. For each sample, productive Simpson clonality was calculated as the square root of Simpson's diversity index over productive rearrangements. TCRdb obtained this table from immuneACCESS and retained in-frame rearrangements with V and J assigned. These tables miss some clones; where compared with another copy, unresolved V genes account for less than half of the shortfall, and the remainder is unexplained. Clone size and V and J calls were adopted from that table, with D and trimming inferred from the DNA. The sample profile shows 160,000 or so clones; 78% of them were found once. Of the sample, around 13% is held by the ten largest clones.

The CDR3 runs 15 residues from the cysteine to the phenylalanine. The only DNA kept is the CDR3, 45 bases in frame from the first base. The germline V gene encodes CDR1 SNHLY and CDR2 FYNNEI. The germline V and J ends show losses of 4 bases and 9 bases respectively, and no gene match explains 9 bases of the junction. The TCR was taken from an elderly woman with acute or convalescent COVID-19. The chain joins TRBV2 to TRBJ2-1, with 10 junctional bases fitting TRBD2. The sample comprised peripheral blood. The bases read TGTGCCAGCAGTGGAAATCTAGCGGGAGCCGGTGAGCAGTTCTTC. The encoded protein is CASSGNLAGAGEQFF.